A selection of T cell receptor beta chains follows, all from one sample in a study of blood T cells in healthy people across ages. TCRdb reprocessed the 5' RACE reads with MiXCR, giving one entry per CDR3 protein. This sample has some 1.1 million distinct CDR3 sequences, with 30% to 40% found just once. Sequencing input: blood. Receptors were obtained from a man younger than 30 in good health. The CDR3 runs from the conserved cysteine through the conserved F or W.

v_gene: TRBV28
j_gene: TRBJ2-1
CDR3aa: CASKEAGRRSYNEQFF

v_gene: TRBV10-3
j_gene: TRBJ2-7
CDR3aa: CATYNLGTGGPYEQYF

v_gene: TRBV5-1
j_gene: TRBJ2-1
CDR3aa: CASSGGTGISYNEQFF

v_gene: TRBV5-6
j_gene: TRBJ1-3
CDR3aa: CASTLVGLTGNTIYF

v_gene: TRBV6-6
j_gene: TRBJ2-3
CDR3aa: CASSTPSGSTDTQYF

v_gene: TRBV7-9
j_gene: TRBJ1-5
CDR3aa: CASSGTELGGNQPQHF

v_gene: TRBV18
j_gene: TRBJ1-2
CDR3aa: CASSQGTGGSYGYTF

v_gene: TRBV7-9
j_gene: TRBJ1-2
CDR3aa: CASRPTGYGYTF

v_gene: TRBV10-3
j_gene: TRBJ1-1
CDR3aa: CAISYRDRGTEAFF

v_gene: TRBV6-2/TRBV6-3
j_gene: TRBJ1-1
CDR3aa: CASSSGGGCVAFF

v_gene: TRBV5-6
j_gene: TRBJ2-1
CDR3aa: CASSLARTSVSYNEQFF

v_gene: TRBV5-1
j_gene: TRBJ1-4
CDR3aa: CASSERPLSSANEKLFF

v_gene: TRBV5-1
j_gene: TRBJ1-2
CDR3aa: CASSLDSLPLYGYTF

v_gene: TRBV6-5
j_gene: TRBJ2-7
CDR3aa: CASSPGKLYEQYF

v_gene: TRBV3-1
j_gene: TRBJ1-4
CDR3aa: CASQDSGGRSNEKLFF

v_gene: TRBV20-1
j_gene: TRBJ2-3
CDR3aa: CSAQSGGAIDTQYF

v_gene: TRBV25-1
j_gene: TRBJ1-6
CDR3aa: CASSGNYNSPLHF

v_gene: TRBV20-1
j_gene: TRBJ1-5
CDR3aa: CSAPGREHGQPQHF

v_gene: TRBV15
j_gene: TRBJ2-2
CDR3aa: CATSRDRLADNTGELFF

v_gene: TRBV7-2
j_gene: TRBJ1-1
CDR3aa: CASSFGAPLSNTEAFF

v_gene: TRBV7-2
j_gene: TRBJ1-4
CDR3aa: CACGTNTNEKLFF

v_gene: TRBV11-2
j_gene: TRBJ2-7
CDR3aa: CASSLAGLAPYNEQYF

v_gene: TRBV7-3
j_gene: TRBJ2-5
CDR3aa: CASSSTGRGETQYF

v_gene: TRBV9
j_gene: TRBJ2-3
CDR3aa: CASGGGTRLDTQYF

v_gene: TRBV28
j_gene: TRBJ2-1
CDR3aa: CASVGDYNEQFF

v_gene: TRBV2
j_gene: TRBJ1-1
CDR3aa: CASSVGGTPEAFF

v_gene: TRBV12-3/TRBV12-4
j_gene: TRBJ2-7
CDR3aa: CASRNSRQEQYF

v_gene: TRBV7-8
j_gene: TRBJ2-5
CDR3aa: CASSFSPRYQYF

v_gene: TRBV7-2
j_gene: TRBJ1-2
CDR3aa: CASSDKRASNYGYTF

v_gene: TRBV13
j_gene: TRBJ1-2
CDR3aa: CASSLGRIVRGVGGYTF

v_gene: TRBV4-3
j_gene: TRBJ1-4
CDR3aa: CASSQDTGEANEKLFF

v_gene: TRBV10-3
j_gene: TRBJ1-2
CDR3aa: CAISLHSLERGGYTF

v_gene: TRBV4-1
j_gene: TRBJ1-5
CDR3aa: CASSHLQDRNQPQHF

v_gene: TRBV12-3/TRBV12-4
j_gene: TRBJ1-1
CDR3aa: CASSLLPGQKAFF

v_gene: TRBV4-1
j_gene: TRBJ1-1
CDR3aa: CASSQGGNTEAFF

v_gene: TRBV12-5
j_gene: TRBJ1-6
CDR3aa: CASGSAGQGNNSPLHF

v_gene: TRBV9
j_gene: TRBJ2-1
CDR3aa: CASSVSGGAFYNEQFF

v_gene: TRBV4-3
j_gene: TRBJ2-7
CDR3aa: CASSQDQVAGDYEQYF

v_gene: TRBV20-1
j_gene: TRBJ1-4
CDR3aa: CSARRQGSEKLFF